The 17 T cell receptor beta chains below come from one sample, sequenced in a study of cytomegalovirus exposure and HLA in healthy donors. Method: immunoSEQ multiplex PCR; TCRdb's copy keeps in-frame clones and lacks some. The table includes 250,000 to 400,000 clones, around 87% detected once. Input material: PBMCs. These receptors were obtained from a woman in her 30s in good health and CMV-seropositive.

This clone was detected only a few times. In DNA, the CDR3 is TGTGCCAGCAGCCTGCTACAGGCGGTTAGCACAGATACGCAGTATTTT. It translates to CASSLLQAVSTDTQYF. The chain carries TRBV27 and TRBJ2-3, with a weak D call TRBD1 (5 bases). The ends were cut back, 6 bases at V and 0 bases at J, with 16 bases in the middle. In germline, CDR1 is MNHEY, CDR2 SMNVEV (reference sequence). This CDR3 contains 16 residues.

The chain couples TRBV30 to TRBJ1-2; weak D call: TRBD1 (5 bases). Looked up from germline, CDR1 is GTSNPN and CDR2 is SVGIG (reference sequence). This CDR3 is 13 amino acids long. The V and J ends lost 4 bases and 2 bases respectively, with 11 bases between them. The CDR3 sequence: CAWTEAGNYGYTF. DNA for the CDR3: TGTGCCTGGACCGAGGCAGGGAACTATGGCTACACCTTC.

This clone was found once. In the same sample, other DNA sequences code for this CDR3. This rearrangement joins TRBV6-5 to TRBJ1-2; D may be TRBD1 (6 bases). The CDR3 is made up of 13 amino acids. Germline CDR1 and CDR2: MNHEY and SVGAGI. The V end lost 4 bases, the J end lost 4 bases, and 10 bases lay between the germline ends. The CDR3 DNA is TGTGCCAGCAGTTTACAGGGAGCCTATGGCTACACCTTC. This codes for CASSLQGAYGYTF.

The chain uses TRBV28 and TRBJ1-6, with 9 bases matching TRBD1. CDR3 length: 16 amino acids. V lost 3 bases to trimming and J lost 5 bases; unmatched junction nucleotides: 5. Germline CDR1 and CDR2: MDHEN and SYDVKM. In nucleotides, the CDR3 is TGTGCCAGCAGTTTGGGGGGGACAGGGAATAATTCACCCCTCCACTTT. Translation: CASSLGGTGNNSPLHF.

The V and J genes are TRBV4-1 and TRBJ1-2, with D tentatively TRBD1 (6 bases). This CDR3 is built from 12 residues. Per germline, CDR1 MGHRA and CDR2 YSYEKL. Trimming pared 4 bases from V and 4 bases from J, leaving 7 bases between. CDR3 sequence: CASSPTGYGYTF. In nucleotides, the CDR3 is TGCGCCAGCAGCCCGACAGGCTATGGCTACACCTTC.

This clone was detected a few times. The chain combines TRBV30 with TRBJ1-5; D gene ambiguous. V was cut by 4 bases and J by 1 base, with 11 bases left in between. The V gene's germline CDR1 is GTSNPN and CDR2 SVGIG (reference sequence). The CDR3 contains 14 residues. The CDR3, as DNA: TGTGCCTGGACCGACGACACGAGCAATCAGCCCCAGCATTTT. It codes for CAWTDDTSNQPQHF.

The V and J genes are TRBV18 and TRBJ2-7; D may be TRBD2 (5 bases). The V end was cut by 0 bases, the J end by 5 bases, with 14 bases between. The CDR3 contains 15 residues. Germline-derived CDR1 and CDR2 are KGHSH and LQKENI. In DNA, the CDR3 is TGTGCCAGCTCACCACCCCTGCGGAGGTGGGACGAGCAGTACTTC. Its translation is CASSPPLRRWDEQYF. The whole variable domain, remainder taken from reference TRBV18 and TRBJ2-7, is NAGVMQNPRHLVRRRGQEARLRCSPMKGHSHVYWYRQLPEEGLKFMVYLQKENIIDESGMPKERFSAEFPKEGPSILRIQQVVRGDSAAYFCASSPPLRRWDEQYFGPGTRLTVT.

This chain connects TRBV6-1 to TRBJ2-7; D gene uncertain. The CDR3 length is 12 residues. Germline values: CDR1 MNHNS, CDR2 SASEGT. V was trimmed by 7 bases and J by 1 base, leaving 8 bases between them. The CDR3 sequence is CASTDRSYEQYF. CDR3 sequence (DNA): TGTGCCAGCACAGACCGGTCCTACGAGCAGTACTTC.

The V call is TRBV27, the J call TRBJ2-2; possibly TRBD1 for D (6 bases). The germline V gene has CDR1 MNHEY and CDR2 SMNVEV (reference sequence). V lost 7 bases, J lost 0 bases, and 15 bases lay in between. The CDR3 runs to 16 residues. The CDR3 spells CASIQWGPANTGELFF. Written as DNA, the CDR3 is TGTGCCAGCATACAATGGGGGCCGGCGAACACCGGGGAGCTGTTTTTT.

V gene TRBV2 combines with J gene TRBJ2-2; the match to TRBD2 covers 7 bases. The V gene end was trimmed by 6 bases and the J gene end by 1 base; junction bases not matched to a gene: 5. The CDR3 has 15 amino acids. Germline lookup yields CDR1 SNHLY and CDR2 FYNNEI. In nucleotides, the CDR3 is TGTGCCAGCAGGGGGGGAGGGGTGAACACCGGGGAGCTGTTTTTT. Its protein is CASRGGGVNTGELFF.

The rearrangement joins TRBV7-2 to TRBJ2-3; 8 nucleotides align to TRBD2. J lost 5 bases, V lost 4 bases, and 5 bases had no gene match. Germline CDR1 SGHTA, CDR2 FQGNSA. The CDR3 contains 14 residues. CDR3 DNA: TGTGCCAGCAGCTCGGGACTAGGAGGAGATACGCAGTATTTT. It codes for CASSSGLGGDTQYF.

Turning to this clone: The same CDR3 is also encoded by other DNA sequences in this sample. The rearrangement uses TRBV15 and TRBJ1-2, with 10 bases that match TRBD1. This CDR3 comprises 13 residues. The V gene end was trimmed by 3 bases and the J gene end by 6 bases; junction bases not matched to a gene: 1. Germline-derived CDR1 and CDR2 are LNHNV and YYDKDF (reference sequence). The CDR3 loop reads CATSRGTGDGYTF. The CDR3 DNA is TGTGCCACCAGCAGGGGGACAGGGGATGGCTACACCTTC.

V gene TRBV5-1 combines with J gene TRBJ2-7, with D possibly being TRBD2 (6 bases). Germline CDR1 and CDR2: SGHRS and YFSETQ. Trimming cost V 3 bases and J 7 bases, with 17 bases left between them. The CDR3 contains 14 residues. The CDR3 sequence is CASSWGNRGGEQYF. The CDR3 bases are TGCGCCAGCAGCTGGGGGAATAGGGGAGGAGAGCAGTACTTC.

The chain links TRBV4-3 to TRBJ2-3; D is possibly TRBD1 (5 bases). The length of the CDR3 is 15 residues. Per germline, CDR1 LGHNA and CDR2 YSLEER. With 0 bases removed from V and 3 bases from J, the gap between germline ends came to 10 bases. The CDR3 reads CASSQERAGTDTQYF. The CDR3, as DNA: TGCGCCAGCAGCCAAGAAAGGGCAGGGACAGATACGCAGTATTTT.

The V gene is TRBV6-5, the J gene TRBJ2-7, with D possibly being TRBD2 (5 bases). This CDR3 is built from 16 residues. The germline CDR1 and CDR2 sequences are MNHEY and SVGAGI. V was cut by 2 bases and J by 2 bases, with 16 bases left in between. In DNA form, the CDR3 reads TGTGCCAGCAGTTACGAGGGCTTTGAGAGTACCTACGAGCAGTACTTC. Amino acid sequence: CASSYEGFESTYEQYF.

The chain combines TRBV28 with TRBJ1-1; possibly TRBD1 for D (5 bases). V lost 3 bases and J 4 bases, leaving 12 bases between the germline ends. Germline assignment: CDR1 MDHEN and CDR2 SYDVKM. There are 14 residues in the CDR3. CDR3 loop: CASSFGVGGTEAFF. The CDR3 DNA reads TGTGCCAGCAGTTTCGGCGTTGGGGGCACTGAAGCTTTCTTT.

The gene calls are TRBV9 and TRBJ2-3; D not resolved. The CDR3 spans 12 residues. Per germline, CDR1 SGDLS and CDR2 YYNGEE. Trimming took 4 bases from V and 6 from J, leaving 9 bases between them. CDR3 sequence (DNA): TGTGCCAGCAGCATCCAACAGGATACGCAGTATTTT. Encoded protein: CASSIQQDTQYF.